The 2 T cell receptor beta chains below all came from one sample that was sequenced in a study of human T cells and chemical hapten exposure. Via MiXCR, TCRdb re-called the RACE reads, giving one row per CDR3 protein. The sample consists of 300,000 to 450,000 distinct CDR3 sequences, 5.1% of them appearing once. Regarding time point: pre-sensitization, week 0. Treatment: therapeutic diphenylcyclopropenone sensitization with weekly scalp DPC. Here the sequenced sample was whole blood, taken in connection with sensitization to the hapten diphenylcyclopropenone (DPC). The source is a woman between 45 and 65 years old with alopecia areata. Some clones in this sample may be carry-over from other donors' samples.

This clonotype was seen repeatedly, ten times or more. The genes are TRBV15 and TRBJ2-1, with TRBD1 identical over 8 bases. Germline assignment: CDR1 LNHNV and CDR2 YYDKDF (reference sequence). There are 15 residues in the CDR3. V dropped 1 base and J dropped 9; count of bases not matched to a gene: 8. The CDR3, as DNA: TGTGCCACCAGCAGAGCGGCCCTAACAGGGGGTGAGCAGTTCTTC. This gives the protein CATSRAALTGGEQFF.

The chain has TRBV12-3 or TRBV12-4 and TRBJ2-7, with D perhaps being TRBD1 or TRBD2 (7 bases each). V lost 5 bases to trimming and J lost 6 bases, with 20 bases between them. The CDR3 has 15 residues. The CDR3 DNA reads TGTGCCAGCAGTCCCCGACAGGGAGGGGTTGGCGAGCAGTACTTC. Encoded protein: CASSPRQGGVGEQYF.